A selection of T cell receptor beta chains follows, all from one sample in a study of CD8+ T cells in alopecia areata. Generated by immunoSEQ multiplex PCR, the TCRdb table keeps only in-frame clones and is missing some. The data hold about 120,000 clones, with around 56% observed a single time. Specimen: CD4+ T cells sorted from blood, collected at week 4, from a patient treated with tofacitinib. The receptors were gathered from a human donor with alopecia areata. Each CDR3 is given without its conserved first and last residue.

>TRBJ2-3|TRBV29-1
SVEKDTTDTQY
>TRBJ1-5|TRBV6-5
ASSYSGRGNGQPQH
>TRBJ2-7|TRBV6-5
ASSYLGQGSNEQY
>TRBJ1-1|TRBV5-1
ASSPQEDTEAF
>TRBJ1-3|TRBV30
AWSYSGNTIY
>TRBJ1-6|TRBV9
ASSVDLGPNSPLH
>TRBJ2-2|TRBV5-1
ASSLGMWTGELF
>TRBJ1-2|TRBV30
ASNRDRTFQDYT
>TRBJ2-1|TRBV29-1
SVRGGLAGGSSYNEQF
>TRBJ2-3|TRBV7-3
ASSFAGEDTQY
>TRBJ2-7|TRBV10-2
ASSGAGGSSYEQY
>TRBJ1-2|TRBV7-9
ASSSIRRRANYGYT
>TRBJ2-7|TRBV18
ASSPLAGDGRGIYEQY
>TRBJ2-7|TRBV25-1
ASSGTSTEQY
>TRBJ2-5|TRBV29-1
SVERQGETQY
>TRBJ2-7|TRBV5-1
ASSRPTSLEQY
>TRBJ2-1|TRBV29-1
SVPASGDYNEQF
>TRBJ1-5|TRBV11-2
ASSLIGGAGQPQH